This TCR beta chain was sequenced for a study of early T cells in non-severe SARS-CoV-2 infection. For the study at large: It was bulk RNA from unsorted whole blood that was sequenced, and the chains were unpaired.

This clonotype was seen repeatedly, ten times or more. Its target is unknown. Unique molecular identifiers were affixed to single, distinct cDNA molecules. TCRdb reprocessed the 5' RACE reads with MiXCR, giving one entry per CDR3 protein. There are 69,000 or so distinct CDR3 sequences in the sample; about 10% occur only once, and around 5.5% lies in the top ten. Whole-study results and caveats: The VDJdb matching leaned toward anti-spike CD8 responses and overlooked private and CD4 specificities.

Germline V gene lookup returns CDR1 DFQATT and CDR2 SNEGSKA (reference sequence). V lost 6 bases, J lost 5 bases, and 2 bases stayed unmatched. CDR3 length equals 12 residues. The TCR was taken from an adult who was a healthcare worker with PCR-confirmed SARS-CoV-2 infection or an uninfected control (not recorded which). The genes are TRBV20-1 and TRBJ1-4, with TRBD1 matching 8 bases. Sequencing was carried out using whole blood. CDR3 in amino acids: CSARTGNEKLFF. The CDR3 bases are TGCAGTGCGCGGACAGGGAATGAAAAACTGTTTTTT.